The clone carrying this TCR beta chain was observed many times. Its target is unknown. One entry per CDR3 protein, called by TCRdb with MiXCR from the reads. The sample shows 450,000 to 550,000 distinct CDR3 sequences, about 44% of them seen only once. This specimen comes from a study of T cell repertoires in cytomegalovirus infection. The wider study: Public TCR beta signatures were indicative of both CMV infection and a matching HLA type.

Study-level findings and limits: People with CMV and the relevant HLA were identified by cumulative public TCR beta family frequency.

Trimming took 8 bases from V and 7 from J, leaving 17 bases between them. Germline V gene sequence: CDR1 SGHTA, CDR2 FQGNSA. This CDR3 region has 13 residues. The source material was cultured PBMCs, sampled from culture after CMV antigen stimulation. The V gene is TRBV7-2, the J gene TRBJ1-2, with D unclear. The TCR originated in a human donor in good health (CMV status not recorded). Some clones in this sample may be carry-over from other donors' samples. CDR3 protein: CASYGSRMGGYTF. In DNA, the CDR3 is TGTGCCAGCTACGGGTCGAGGATGGGTGGCTACACCTTC.